The 14 T cell receptor beta chains below all came from one sample that was sequenced in a study of CD8 T cells in Susac syndrome. Random-hexamer reverse transcription was applied to roughly 0.45 to 1 ug RNA. From the immunoSEQ multiplex PCR reads, TCRdb called clonotypes with MiXCR, one entry per CDR3 protein. The sample yields approximately 200,000 distinct CDR3 sequences, about 90% seen once. Material for sequencing was CD8+ T cells from PBMCs. These receptors all stem from a human donor with multiple sclerosis.

The chain carries TRBV4-1 and TRBJ1-1; D ambiguous. The CDR3 has 14 amino acids. V lost 1 base and J 3 bases, leaving 9 bases between the germline ends. Germline V gene data show CDR1 as MGHRA and CDR2 as YSYEKL. CDR3: CASSQVLPDTEAFF. DNA of the CDR3: TGCGCCAGCAGCCAAGTTCTCCCCGACACTGAAGCTTTCTTT.

The chain has TRBV15 and TRBJ2-2; 10 bases align to TRBD2. The V gene's germline CDR1 is LNHNV and CDR2 YYDKDF (reference sequence). The CDR3 extends over 18 amino acids. The junction had 8 bases not matched to a gene; V was cut back by 3 bases and J by 1 base. CDR3 sequence (DNA): TGTGCCACCAGCAGCCCCTGGGCTAGCGGGGGGAACACCGGGGAGCTGTTTTTT. This translates into CATSSPWASGGNTGELFF.

The CDR3: CASSLPVGTTQYF. The CDR3 DNA reads TGTGCCAGCAGCCTGCCCGTCGGCACGACGCAGTACTTC. The chain recombines TRBV11-1 with TRBJ2-7; D gene ambiguous. The CDR3 runs 13 residues. Germline-derived CDR1 and CDR2 are SGHAT and FQDESV (reference sequence). With 5 bases removed from V and 9 bases from J, the gap between germline ends came to 17 bases.

This chain connects TRBV9 to TRBJ2-1, with D possibly being TRBD2 (6 bases). Germline CDR1 and CDR2: SGDLS and YYNGEE. Deletions cut 4 bases from V and 1 base from J, with 18 bases between. The CDR3 covers 17 residues. CDR3 nucleotides: TGTGCCAGCAGCACTACCCTGTCCGGGAGTTCCTACAATGAGCAGTTCTTC. This sequence encodes CASSTTLSGSSYNEQFF.

V usage is TRBV7-9 and J usage is TRBJ1-5, with no clear D. The ends were cut back, 1 base at V and 3 bases at J, with 7 bases in the middle. Germline CDR1 SEHNR, CDR2 FQNEAQ (reference sequence). The CDR3 consists of 14 residues. The CDR3 DNA reads TGTGCCAGCAGCTTAGGGGCAGTCAATCAGCCCCAGCATTTT. Amino acids: CASSLGAVNQPQHF.

This chain connects TRBV14 to TRBJ2-1; 7 positions agree with TRBD1. The CDR3 contains 15 residues. V trimming: 4 bases; J trimming: 8 bases; junction bases outside the gene matches: 11. CDR1 and CDR2 from the germline V gene are SGHDN and FVKESK. This CDR3 reads CASSLLQGGRDEQFF. The CDR3 nucleotides are TGTGCCAGCAGCCTCTTGCAAGGGGGCAGGGATGAGCAGTTCTTC.

This chain connects TRBV27 to TRBJ1-5; D uncertain. This CDR3 comprises 13 residues. The V gene's germline CDR1 is MNHEY and CDR2 SMNVEV (reference sequence). V lost 5 bases and J lost 3, with 8 bases in between. Here the CDR3 DNA reads TGTGCCAGCAGTGCCTCGCCCAATCAGCCCCAGCATTTT. Protein sequence: CASSASPNQPQHF.

The rearrangement joins TRBV12-3 or TRBV12-4 to TRBJ1-2; D call uncertain. V lost 6 bases, J lost 3 bases, and 14 bases lay in between. This CDR3 has 14 residues. CDR3 DNA: TGTGCCAGCAGAAACGCTCAGGTTCACTATGGCTACACCTTC. Translation: CASRNAQVHYGYTF.

V usage is TRBV25-1 and J usage is TRBJ1-2; D is undetermined. The germline V gene has CDR1 MGHDK and CDR2 SYGVNS. V was shortened by 8 bases and J by 4 bases, with 11 bases between the two germline ends. This CDR3 region has 12 residues. The CDR3 DNA reads as TGTGCCAGCTTCGTATGTCTCTATGGCTACACCTTC. Protein product: CASFVCLYGYTF.

The chain couples TRBV5-6 to TRBJ2-5; a possible D gene is TRBD2 (6 bases). The germline V gene has CDR1 SGHDT and CDR2 YYEEEE. The length of the CDR3 is 15 residues. Trimming took 2 bases from V and 5 from J, leaving 16 bases between them. The CDR3 reads CASSFNMRERETQYF. In nucleotides, the CDR3 is TGTGCCAGCAGCTTTAACATGCGGGAACGGGAGACCCAGTACTTC.

The rearrangement joins TRBV4-1 to TRBJ2-1; D remains unclear. CDR1 is MGHRA, CDR2 YSYEKL, per germline. The CDR3 covers 16 residues. The V end was cut by 4 bases, the J end by 0 bases, with 13 bases between. CDR3 sequence reads: CASSPLGPSSYNEQFF. The CDR3 nucleotides read TGCGCCAGCAGCCCCTTAGGGCCTAGCTCCTACAATGAGCAGTTCTTC.

The V gene is TRBV7-9, the J gene TRBJ2-1; 8 bases line up with TRBD2. Germline assignment: CDR1 SEHNR and CDR2 FQNEAQ (reference sequence). This CDR3 is built from 15 residues. J lost 4 bases, V lost 7 bases, and 9 bases had no gene match. The CDR3 sequence: CASKSGLAGYNEQFF. The CDR3 bases are TGTGCCAGCAAGTCAGGGTTAGCGGGGTACAATGAGCAGTTCTTC.

The CDR3 DNA sequence: TGCGCCAGCAGCCAAGGAAAGGGGTGGACCGGGGAGCTGTTTTTT. As protein: CASSQGKGWTGELFF. The chain links TRBV4-1 to TRBJ2-2, with D possibly matching TRBD1 (5 bases). Germline V gives CDR1 MGHRA, CDR2 YSYEKL. V gave up 1 base and J gave up 5 bases, with 11 bases separating them. The CDR3 covers 15 residues.

The rearrangement links TRBV5-1 to TRBJ1-1; D not resolved. Trimming pared 0 bases from V and 5 bases from J, leaving 8 bases between. CDR1 and CDR2 from the germline V gene are SGHRS and YFSETQ. The CDR3 loop spans 13 amino acids. This chain's CDR3 is CASSLEVQTEAFF. The CDR3 DNA is TGCGCCAGCAGCTTGGAAGTGCAAACTGAAGCTTTCTTT.